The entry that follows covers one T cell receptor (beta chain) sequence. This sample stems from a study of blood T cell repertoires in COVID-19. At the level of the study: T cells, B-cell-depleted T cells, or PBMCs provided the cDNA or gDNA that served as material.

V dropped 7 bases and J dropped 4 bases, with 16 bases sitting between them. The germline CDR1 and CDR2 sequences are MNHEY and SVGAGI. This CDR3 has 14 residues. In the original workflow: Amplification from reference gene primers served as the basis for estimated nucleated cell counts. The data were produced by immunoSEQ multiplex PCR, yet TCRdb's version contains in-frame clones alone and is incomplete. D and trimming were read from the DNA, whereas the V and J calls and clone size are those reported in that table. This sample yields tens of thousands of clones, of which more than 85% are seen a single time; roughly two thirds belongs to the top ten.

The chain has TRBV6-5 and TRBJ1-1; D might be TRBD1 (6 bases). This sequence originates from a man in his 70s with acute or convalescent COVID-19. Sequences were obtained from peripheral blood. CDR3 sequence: CASTTTAGATEAFF. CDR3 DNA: TGTGCCAGCACCACAACCGCAGGGGCCACTGAAGCTTTCTTT.